The T cell receptor beta chain described here comes from a study of T cell responses to AZD1222 COVID-19 vaccine. Sequenced by immunoSEQ multiplex PCR; TCRdb stores in-frame clones only, minus some. Here the sample spans over 150,000 clones, 90% to 95% being singletons. Trimming left V 0 bases short and J 7 bases short, with 9 bases between. In germline, CDR1 is SEHNR, CDR2 FQNEAQ (reference sequence). The CDR3 extends over 14 amino acids. Study-level results: In the spike-specific TCR repertoire, nearly half reportedly target unmutated variant regions. Donors were mostly white British, more females; clonal diversity possibly underestimated.

Comments on this clone: The antigen is not known.

The source is an adult who received the MenACWY meningococcal vaccine as a control. The input for sequencing was peripheral blood, taken 28 days after the second dose of the MenACWY control vaccine. The chain employs TRBV7-9 and TRBJ1-4; the D is unclear. DNA for the CDR3: TGTGCCAGCAGCTTAGCCGGCACTGGTGAAAAACTGTTTTTT. Translating it yields CASSLAGTGEKLFF.